These 21 T cell receptor beta chains came from one sample sequenced in a study of patients and donors after allogeneic stem cell transplantation. MiXCR, run by TCRdb on the RT-PCR reads, gives a single entry per CDR3 protein. The sample holds some 150,000 distinct CDR3 sequences, approximately 40% seen once. Sequencing was performed on blood, either unsorted or a sorted T cell fraction (not recorded which). The receptor source for this set is a human donor who was either an allogeneic HSCT recipient or a stem cell or donor lymphocyte infusion donor (not recorded which). It is not recorded whose cells these are; they may come from a transplant donor.

The table lists this clonotype with many counts. V is TRBV2 and J is TRBJ1-5; D gene uncertain. In germline, CDR1 is SNHLY, CDR2 FYNNEI. CDR3 length equals 12 residues. Trimming took off 3 bases at V and 3 bases at J, with 3 bases between the two ends. The CDR3 loop is CASSDTNQPQHF. The DNA of the CDR3 is TGTGCCAGCAGTGATACCAATCAGCCCCAGCATTTT.

CDR3 region: CASSPGTLGSPLHF. The CDR3 DNA reads TGTGCCAGCAGTCCAGGGACCCTCGGTTCACCCCTCCACTTT. V and J are TRBV28 and TRBJ1-6; weak D call: TRBD1 (5 bases). Germline CDR1 and CDR2: MDHEN and SYDVKM. The CDR3 covers 14 residues. V was cut by 5 bases and J by 9 bases, with 14 bases left in between.

This clonotype showed up just a few times. This chain connects TRBV27 to TRBJ2-2, with D unclear. This CDR3 has 14 amino acids. V lost 5 bases, J lost 0 bases, and 7 bases lay in between. Germline-derived CDR1 and CDR2 are MNHEY and SMNVEV (reference sequence). The CDR3, as DNA: TGTGCCAGCAGTCCCCACACGAACACCGGGGAGCTGTTTTTT. It is translated as CASSPHTNTGELFF.

The genes are TRBV12-3 or TRBV12-4 and TRBJ1-3; D not resolved. The CDR3 is 13 residues long. V was cut by 7 bases and J by 0 bases, with 7 bases left in between. The CDR3 bases are TGTGCCAGCATGATAAGCTCTGGAAACACCATATATTTT. Its protein product is CASMISSGNTIYF.

This rearrangement joins TRBV27 to TRBJ2-1; 7 nucleotides line up with TRBD1. The CDR3 is made up of 14 amino acids. V gave up 3 bases and J gave up 8 bases; unmatched junction bases: 7. Germline values: CDR1 MNHEY, CDR2 SMNVEV (reference sequence). The CDR3 region has the DNA TGTGCCAGCAGTTTGGGACAGATTAGGGATGAGCAGTTCTTC. Its protein is CASSLGQIRDEQFF.

This clonotype has more than one count but fewer than ten. The chain employs TRBV7-2 and TRBJ1-5, with 7 bases lining up with TRBD1. The CDR3 totals 15 residues. Germline V gene lookup returns CDR1 SGHTA and CDR2 FQGNSA. J lost 2 bases, V lost 2 bases, and 3 bases had no gene match. The CDR3 loop is CASSLRQGGNQPQHF. The CDR3 nucleotides read TGTGCCAGCAGCTTAAGACAGGGTGGCAATCAGCCCCAGCATTTT.

The gene calls are TRBV28 and TRBJ1-1; D may be TRBD1 (6 bases). CDR3 length: 14 residues. V lost 8 bases and J lost 5, with 18 bases in between. The V gene's germline CDR1 is MDHEN and CDR2 SYDVKM. CDR3 loop: CASGLWTVRTEAFF. CDR3 nucleotides: TGTGCCAGCGGTCTATGGACAGTAAGAACTGAAGCTTTCTTT.

This clonotype was found a few times. V gene TRBV12-3 or TRBV12-4 combines with J gene TRBJ1-1; 9 bases align to TRBD1. Trimming at V came to 6 bases and at J to 4 bases, leaving 3 bases not matched to a gene. The CDR3 is 13 amino acids. This CDR3 reads CASRGTGLTEAFF. The DNA of the CDR3 is TGTGCCAGCAGGGGGACAGGGCTCACTGAAGCTTTCTTT.

CDR3 in DNA: TGCGCCAGCAGCTCCAGGGTGGACAGCCCGCCTTTCTTT. Its protein product is CASSSRVDSPPFF. The chain joins TRBV5-1 to TRBJ1-1; D possibly corresponds to TRBD1 (6 bases). Germline CDR1 is SGHRS and CDR2 is YFSETQ. V was pared by 3 bases and J by 12 bases, with 18 bases between. This CDR3 region has 13 residues.

This sequence joins TRBV4-1 and TRBJ1-2; TRBD1 might be the D (6 bases). The germline V gene has CDR1 MGHRA and CDR2 YSYEKL. This CDR3 is 13 amino acids long. V lost 2 bases, J lost 7 bases, and 11 bases lay in between. In DNA, the CDR3 is TGCGCCAGCAGCCAAACAGGGACCGGTGGCTACACCTTC. It translates to CASSQTGTGGYTF.

J is TRBJ1-1 and V is TRBV5-1, with D possibly being TRBD1 (5 bases). Trimming left V 4 bases short and J 0 bases short, with 16 bases between. This CDR3 spans 16 amino acids. Looked up from germline, CDR1 is SGHRS and CDR2 is YFSETQ. CDR3 nucleotide sequence: TGCGCCAGCAGCCCCCGGACACTCGGAATGAACACTGAAGCTTTCTTT. Encoded protein: CASSPRTLGMNTEAFF.

The rearrangement links TRBV7-6 to TRBJ2-3, with unresolved D. The CDR3 covers 14 residues. The ends were cut back, 3 bases at V and 3 bases at J, with 10 bases in the middle. In germline, CDR1 is SGHVS, CDR2 FNYEAQ. The CDR3: CASSFQDATDTQYF. In DNA, the CDR3 is TGTGCCAGCAGCTTCCAAGACGCGACAGATACGCAGTATTTT.

This clonotype was seen only a few times. The V and J genes are TRBV6-2 or TRBV6-3 and TRBJ2-1; D might be TRBD2 (6 bases). CDR3 length equals 16 residues. Trimming shortened V by 5 bases and J by 4 bases, and 18 bases separated the two germline ends. Per germline, CDR1 MNHEY and CDR2 SVGEGT. The CDR3: CASSRHGWGDYNEQFF. CDR3 DNA: TGTGCCAGCAGTCGCCACGGGTGGGGGGATTACAATGAGCAGTTCTTC.

The CDR3 region is CSGGGGDGNTIYF. CDR3 DNA sequence: TGCAGCGGAGGCGGAGGCGACGGAAACACCATATATTTT. V is TRBV29-1 and J is TRBJ1-3; no definite D call. This CDR3 is 13 amino acids long. Germline CDR1 and CDR2: SQVTM and ANQGSEA. V shed 7 bases and J shed 4 bases, with 14 bases lying between them. The entire variable domain, with the rest obtained from reference TRBV29-1 and TRBJ1-3, is as follows: SAVISQKPSRDICQRGTSLTIQCQVDSQVTMMFWYRQQPGQSLTLIATANQGSEATYESGFVIDKFPISRPNLTFSTLTVSNMSPEDSSIYLCSGGGGDGNTIYFGEGSWLTVV.

The rearrangement links TRBV29-1 to TRBJ2-7; 8 bases are a match to TRBD1. Trimming at V came to 7 bases and at J to 1 base, leaving 6 bases not matched to a gene. This CDR3 has 13 residues. Germline V gene lookup returns CDR1 SQVTM and CDR2 ANQGSEA. The CDR3 nucleotides are TGCAGCGCGCAACAGGGGGATTCCTACGAGCAGTACTTC. It specifies CSAQQGDSYEQYF.

This clonotype was observed once. This chain uses TRBV27 with TRBJ2-6; the match to TRBD2 covers 7 bases. J lost 0 bases, V lost 6 bases, and 2 bases had no gene match. Germline V gives CDR1 MNHEY, CDR2 SMNVEV (reference sequence). The CDR3 length is 15 residues. CDR3 loop: CASRGGSSGANVLTF. DNA of the CDR3: TGTGCCAGCAGGGGAGGGAGCTCTGGGGCCAACGTCCTGACTTTC.

The chain joins TRBV7-2 to TRBJ1-1; D is possibly TRBD1 (6 bases). The germline V and J ends were trimmed by 3 bases and 3 bases, with 14 bases remaining between them. CDR1 and CDR2 (germline): SGHTA, FQGNSA. The CDR3 has 15 amino acids. CDR3 DNA: TGTGCCAGCAGCTTTTGGGGGGGGCCGGACACTGAAGCTTTCTTT. Protein: CASSFWGGPDTEAFF.

CDR3: CASSQETPGGTQYF. CDR3 nucleotides: TGTGCCAGCAGCCAAGAGACCCCCGGTGGTACGCAGTATTTT. V gene TRBV3-1 combines with J gene TRBJ2-3; no definite D call. Germline V gene sequence: CDR1 LGHDT, CDR2 YNNKEL (reference sequence). Trimming took off 0 bases at V and 8 bases at J, with 12 bases between the two ends. CDR3 size: 14 residues.

This clonotype was counted between two and nine times. The chain uses TRBV12-3 or TRBV12-4 and TRBJ1-5; D is perhaps TRBD1 (6 bases). The germline V and J ends were trimmed by 3 bases and 3 bases, with 9 bases remaining between them. The CDR3 is 14 amino acids. Written as DNA, the CDR3 is TGTGCCAGCAGTTTCGGACAGTTCAATCAGCCCCAGCATTTT. This codes for CASSFGQFNQPQHF.

The chain is built from TRBV9 and TRBJ1-5; 7 bases are shared with TRBD1. With 0 bases clipped from V and 7 bases from J, the junction kept 7 bases outside the gene matches. Germline V gene sequence: CDR1 SGDLS, CDR2 YYNGEE. The CDR3 is made up of 15 amino acids. Written as DNA, the CDR3 is TGTGCCAGCAGCGTAGGGACAGGTAATTGGCAGCCCCAGCATTTT. Encoded protein: CASSVGTGNWQPQHF.

This chain connects TRBV28 to TRBJ1-5; 9 nucleotides agree with TRBD1. J was trimmed by 3 bases and V by 7 bases; bases with no gene match: 7. Looked up from germline, CDR1 is MDHEN and CDR2 is SYDVKM. The CDR3 is 15 residues long. CDR3 bases: TGTGCCAGCACCAGGGGACAGGGCGACAATCAGCCCCAGCATTTT. Translation gives CASTRGQGDNQPQHF.